This passage covers 3 T cell receptor beta chains from one sample sequenced in a study of cytomegalovirus exposure and HLA in healthy donors. Assay: immunoSEQ multiplex PCR; the TCRdb copy retains only in-frame clones and omits some. The sample lists about 130,000 clones; roughly nine tenths were seen once. The specimen sequenced was PBMCs. These receptors were taken from a woman under 30 in good health and CMV-seronegative.

V usage is TRBV29-1 and J usage is TRBJ2-2; 7 bases fit TRBD1. Germline V CDR1 and CDR2: SQVTM, ANQGSEA. The junction had 0 bases not matched to a gene; V was cut back by 2 bases and J by 6 bases. The CDR3 extends over 12 amino acids. As DNA, the CDR3 is TGCAGCGTTGAACAGGGGGCCGGGGAGCTGTTTTTT. Translating gives CSVEQGAGELFF.

The chain uses TRBV19 and TRBJ1-1; D perhaps matches TRBD1 (6 bases). The CDR3 is made up of 12 amino acids. Between the trimmed V and J ends, which lost 8 bases and 8 bases, there was a span of 15 bases. Germline loops: CDR1 LNHDA, CDR2 SQIVND (reference sequence). The CDR3 region is CASLTGIAEAFF. CDR3 coding DNA: TGTGCCAGTCTCACAGGGATCGCCGAAGCTTTCTTT.

The count of this clone is one. The chain combines TRBV18 with TRBJ1-6; 9 bases line up with TRBD1. The CDR3 is 16 amino acids. Germline CDR1 and CDR2: KGHSH and LQKENI. V was clipped by 2 bases and J by 10 bases; unmatched bases: 9. CDR3 sequence: CASSPDFRDRDSPLHF. CDR3 bases: TGTGCCAGCTCACCAGACTTCCGGGACAGGGACTCACCCCTCCACTTT.